The 3 T cell receptor beta chains listed next were all sequenced from one sample in a study of blood T cells in healthy people across ages (dated by TCRdb to between 2015 and 2017). The library was prepared using 5' RACE. Instrument used: Illumina HiSeq 2500. A second PCR of roughly 7 to 11 cycles was performed with a sample-barcoded 5' primer and a J-beta primer mix. Clones were called with MiXCR by TCRdb after fastp trimmed the public reads at Q25, and only in-frame beta chains were retained. CDR3 protein duplicates are merged, each entry listing the most common genes and DNA. In all, the sample holds approximately 1.5 million distinct CDR3 sequences, and about 35% of those were seen once. Around 10% of the sample comes from the top ten. The sample consisted of blood. The receptor source for this set is a woman in her twenties or thirties in good health.

The gene calls are TRBV29-1 and TRBJ1-2; the D gene is possibly TRBD1 (5 bases). V lost 6 bases, J lost 4 bases, and 18 bases lay in between. The CDR3 runs 14 residues. Germline loops: CDR1 SQVTM, CDR2 ANQGSEA. The CDR3 here is CSVAGRQRLYGYTF. The CDR3 DNA sequence: TGCAGCGTCGCGGGACGCCAACGCCTCTATGGCTACACCTTC.

The chain recombines TRBV20-1 with TRBJ2-2; D is unresolved. The CDR3 loop spans 12 amino acids. V lost 5 bases, J lost 8 bases, and 12 bases lay in between. The germline V gene has CDR1 DFQATT and CDR2 SNEGSKA (reference sequence). Written as DNA, the CDR3 is TGCAGTGCTGGGCGGCCGAATGGGGAGCTGTTTTTT. Protein product: CSAGRPNGELFF.

The CDR3 is CASSLSGSTETQYF. The CDR3 coding sequence is TGCGCCAGCAGCTTATCGGGGAGCACCGAGACCCAGTACTTC. The chain couples TRBV5-1 to TRBJ2-5; possible D gene TRBD2, 5 bases. Trimming removed 2 bases at V and 5 bases at J, with 13 bases between. CDR1 and CDR2 from the germline V gene are SGHRS and YFSETQ. This CDR3 has 14 amino acids.